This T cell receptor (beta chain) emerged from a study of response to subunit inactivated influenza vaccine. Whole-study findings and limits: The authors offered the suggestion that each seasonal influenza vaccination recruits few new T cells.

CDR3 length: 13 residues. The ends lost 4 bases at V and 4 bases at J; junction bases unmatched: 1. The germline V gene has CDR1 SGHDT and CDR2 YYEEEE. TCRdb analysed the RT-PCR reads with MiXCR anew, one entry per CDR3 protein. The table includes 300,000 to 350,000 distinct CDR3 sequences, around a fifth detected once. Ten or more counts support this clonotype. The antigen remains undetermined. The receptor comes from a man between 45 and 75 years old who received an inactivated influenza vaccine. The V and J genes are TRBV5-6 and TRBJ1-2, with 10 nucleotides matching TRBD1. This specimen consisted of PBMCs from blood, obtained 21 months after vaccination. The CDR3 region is CASSRQGAYGYTF. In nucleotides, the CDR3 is TGTGCCAGCAGCAGACAGGGGGCCTATGGCTACACCTTC.